This T cell receptor beta chain was sequenced during a study of response to subunit inactivated influenza vaccine. MiXCR, applied by TCRdb to the RT-PCR reads, yields one record per CDR3 protein. Of roughly 790,000 distinct CDR3 sequences listed, approximately 21% are singletons. Remarks on this clonotype: What it binds is unknown.

Study results and caveats: Authors suggested few new T cells are recruited by each seasonal influenza vaccination.

The CDR3 contains 17 residues. The gene calls are TRBV21-1 and TRBJ1-4. TRBV21-1 is a pseudogene segment. The TCR originated in a man in his fifties who received an inactivated influenza vaccine. The sample in question was PBMCs from blood, obtained roughly 5 days after vaccination. The CDR3 DNA reads as TGTGCCAGCAGCAAACCCTCCTACGGCGCAACTAATGAAAAACTGTTTTTT. Encoded protein: CASSKPSYGATNEKLFF.